Reported below is one TCR beta chain. The data originate from a study of blood T cell repertoires in COVID-19. The assay was immunoSEQ multiplex PCR, and TCRdb's table has in-frame clones only and misses some. Of around 70,000 clones in the sample, around 87% were seen once. The sequencing sample was made of peripheral blood. The sequence was obtained from an elderly woman with active or convalescent COVID-19.

The CDR3 nucleotides are TGTGCCAGTAGTGCCGATTTGGCGCGGTACGAGCAGTACTTC. The encoded protein is CASSADLARYEQYF. V gene TRBV19 combines with J gene TRBJ2-7; no clear D. The V gene's germline CDR1 is LNHDA and CDR2 SQIVND (reference sequence). The CDR3 consists of 14 residues. Deletions cut 5 bases from V and 4 bases from J, with 15 bases between.